This entry concerns a single T cell receptor (beta chain). Its antigen is not known. This sample is drawn from a study of blood T cells in healthy people across ages. General study points: Since the PBMCs were unsorted, naive and antigen-experienced cells could not be conclusively compared.

Extracted total RNA amounted to at least 5.5 micrograms for each sample. A J-beta primer mix and a sample-barcoded 5' primer were used in a second PCR of roughly 7 to 12 cycles. TCRdb independently ran MiXCR on the 5' RACE reads; one entry per CDR3 protein. The sample lists roughly 730,000 distinct CDR3 sequences, roughly 50% seen once, with 20% to 30% in the top ten. This TCR was recovered from a middle-aged man in good health. The sequencing input was blood.

CDR3 in DNA: TGCGCCAGCAGCTTGGTAGGGGATAGCAATCAGCCCCAGCATTTT. The encoded protein is CASSLVGDSNQPQHF. The V gene is TRBV5-1, the J gene TRBJ1-5; D possibly corresponds to TRBD1 (5 bases). Germline-derived CDR1 and CDR2 are SGHRS and YFSETQ. The CDR3 has 15 residues. V lost 0 bases and J lost 0, with 7 bases in between.